These T cell receptor beta chains were read from a single sample in a study of blood T cell repertoires in COVID-19. Generated by immunoSEQ multiplex PCR, the TCRdb table keeps only in-frame clones and is missing some. The sample comprises about 310,000 clones, roughly 84% of which are singletons, and 1% rests with the top ten. Sequenced: peripheral blood. The receptor set was obtained from a man aged 50 to 60 with active or convalescent COVID-19. Each CDR3 is given with its conserved first and last residue. Fields, in order: V gene, CDR3 length, CDR3 protein.

>TRBV28|15
CASRTPGAGANVLTF
>TRBV5-1|13
CASSWGQADTQYF
>TRBV5-1|14
CASSSASGGDTQYF
>TRBV28|17
CASSLRGSWYSNQPQHF
>TRBV9|11
CASSYGGEQFF
>TRBV24-1|15
CATRQYRDRWEKLFF
>TRBV14|14
CASSRTGRNSPLHF
>TRBV7-9|14
CASSAGTEGNTIYF
>TRBV5-5|14
CASSPRVSNQPQHF
>TRBV2|16
CASSEGSSRVGDTQYF